This T cell receptor (beta chain) was found in a study of blood T cell repertoires in COVID-19. Overall study: Both acute and convalescent COVID-19 samples were obtained from the United States, Italy and Spain. T cells, B-cell-depleted T cells, or PBMCs supplied cDNA or gDNA.

Germline V gene lookup returns CDR1 SGHRS and CDR2 YFSETQ. CDR3 length: 15 residues. Germline trimming cut 5 bases from V and 4 bases from J; bases unmatched to any gene: 6. Assay used: immunoSEQ multiplex PCR; TCRdb lists only in-frame clones, some missing. This table has about 180,000 clones, approximately 83% appearing once. This clone has ten or more counts. The sample comprised peripheral blood. This receptor was taken from a woman aged 55-70 years with acute or convalescent COVID-19. This chain connects TRBV5-1 to TRBJ2-2, with TRBD1 matching 9 bases. This CDR3 is CASSPTGGSTGELFF. The CDR3 nucleotides are TGCGCCAGCAGTCCTACAGGGGGCAGCACCGGGGAGCTGTTTTTT.